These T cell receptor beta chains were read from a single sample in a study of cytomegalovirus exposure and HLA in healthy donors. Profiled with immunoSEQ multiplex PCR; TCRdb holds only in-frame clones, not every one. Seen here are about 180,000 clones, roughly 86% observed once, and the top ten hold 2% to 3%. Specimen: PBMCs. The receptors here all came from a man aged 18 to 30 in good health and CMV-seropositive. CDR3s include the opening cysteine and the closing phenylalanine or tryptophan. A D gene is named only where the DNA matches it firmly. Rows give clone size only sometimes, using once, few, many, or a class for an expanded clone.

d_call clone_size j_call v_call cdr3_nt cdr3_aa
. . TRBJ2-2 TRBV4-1 TGCGCCAGCACCAACGGGGGGGAGCTGTTTTTT CASTNGGELFF
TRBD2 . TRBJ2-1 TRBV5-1 TGCGCCAGCAGCCTCCAGACTAGCGGGGTAAGCTCCTACAATGAGCAGTTCTTC CASSLQTSGVSSYNEQFF
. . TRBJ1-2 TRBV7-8 TGTGCCAGCAGCGATCGTTGGGGCAGATATGGCTACACCTTC CASSDRWGRYGYTF
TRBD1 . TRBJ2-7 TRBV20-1 TGCAGTGCTCCCACAGGGGAGAAGGAGAACTTC CSAPTGEKENF
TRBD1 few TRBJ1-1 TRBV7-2 TGTGCCAGCAGCCCAACCGGGACAGGGGGCGAAGCTTTCTTT CASSPTGTGGEAFF
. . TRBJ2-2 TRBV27 TGTGCCAGCAGTTTAGGCTGGAACACCGGGGAGCTGTTTTTT CASSLGWNTGELFF
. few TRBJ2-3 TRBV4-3 TGCGCCAGCAGCCAAGTCCGGGGGAGCGTAGATACGCAGTATTTT CASSQVRGSVDTQYF
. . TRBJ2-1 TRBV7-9 TGTGCCAGCAGCTTAGGAGGGAGCGCGGGGAACAATGAGCAGTTCTTC CASSLGGSAGNNEQFF
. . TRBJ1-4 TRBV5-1 TGCGCCAGCAGAACGGACAATACTAATGAAAAACTGTTTTTT CASRTDNTNEKLFF
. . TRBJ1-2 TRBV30 TGTGCCTGGGCTGTCTCGAGCGGCTACACCTTC CAWAVSSGYTF
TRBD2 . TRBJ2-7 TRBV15 TGTGCCACCAGCGGGGGGGTAGGTTCCAGGTTCTCCTACGAGCAGTACTTC CATSGGVGSRFSYEQYF
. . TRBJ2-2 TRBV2 TGTGCCAGCAGTAAACAGGGGGAGGGAACCGGGGAGCTGTTTTTT CASSKQGEGTGELFF
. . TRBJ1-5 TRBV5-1 TGCGCCAGCAGCCAGATCCCAGGGAATCAGCCCCAGCATTTT CASSQIPGNQPQHF
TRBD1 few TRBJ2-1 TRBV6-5 TGTGCCAGCAGCCTTGGACAGGACTACAATGAGCAGTTCTTC CASSLGQDYNEQFF
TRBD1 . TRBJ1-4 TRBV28 TGTGCCAGCAAACAAGGGGGCGGGTCGACTAATGAAAAACTGTTTTTT CASKQGGGSTNEKLFF
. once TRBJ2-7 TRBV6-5 TGTGCCAGCAGTTATTTTGAGGGTACGGGCGAGCAGTACTTC CASSYFEGTGEQYF
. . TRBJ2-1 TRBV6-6 TGTGCCAGCAGCCGAGGGGGCGGGGCTTACAATGAGCAGTTCTTC CASSRGGGAYNEQFF
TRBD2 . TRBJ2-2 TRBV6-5 TGTGCCAGCAGTCCTCCGGGACTAGTTGCCGGGGAGCTGTTTTTT CASSPPGLVAGELFF
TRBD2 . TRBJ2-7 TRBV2 TGTGCCAGCGGGCTAGCGGGAGATGGCGAGCAGTACTTC CASGLAGDGEQYF
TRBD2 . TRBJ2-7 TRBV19 TGTGCCAGTAGTACCCTAGCGGGAGAAGAGCAGTACTTC CASSTLAGEEQYF
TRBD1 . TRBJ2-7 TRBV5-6 TGTGCCAGCAGCTTGGTAGGGACAGGGGGATACGAGCAGTACTTC CASSLVGTGGYEQYF
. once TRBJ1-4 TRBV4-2 TGTGCCAGCAGCCAAGTGGGGCATAATGAAAAACTGTTTTTT CASSQVGHNEKLFF
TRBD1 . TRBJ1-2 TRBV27 TGTGCCAGCAGTCCTCCAGGGGGCGGGTATGGCTACACCTTC CASSPPGGGYGYTF
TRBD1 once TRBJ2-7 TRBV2 TGTGCCAGCAGCCTACAGGGGTTGTCCTACGAGCAGTACTTC CASSLQGLSYEQYF
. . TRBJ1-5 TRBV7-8 TGTGCCAGCAGCTTAGGGGGAGGTCAGCCCCAGCATTTT CASSLGGGQPQHF
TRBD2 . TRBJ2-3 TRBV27 TGTGCCAGCAGTTTTTTGCGGGGGTCAGATACGCAGTATTTT CASSFLRGSDTQYF
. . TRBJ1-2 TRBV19 TGTGCCAGTAGTATTCCAGGGGTGCCCTATGGCTACACCTTC CASSIPGVPYGYTF
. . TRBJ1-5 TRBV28 TGTGCCAGCAGTGTCCCGGGGCAGCCCCAGCATTTT CASSVPGQPQHF
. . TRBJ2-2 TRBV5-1 TGCGCCAGCAGTCGGGATTTTGACGGGGAGCTGTTTTTT CASSRDFDGELFF
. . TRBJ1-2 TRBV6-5 TGTGCCAGCAGTCCCCCGGACAGCTTCTATGGCTACACCTTC CASSPPDSFYGYTF
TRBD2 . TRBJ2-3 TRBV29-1 TGCAGCGTTGGAAGCGGGAGGGCCACAGATACGCAGTATTTT CSVGSGRATDTQYF
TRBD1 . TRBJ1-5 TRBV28 TGTGCCAGCAGTTGGACAGGGCGAAATCAGCCCCAGCATTTT CASSWTGRNQPQHF
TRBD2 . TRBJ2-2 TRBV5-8 TGTGCCTCCCACCCGGGACTAGACTTTTACACCGGGGAGCTGTTTTTT CASHPGLDFYTGELFF
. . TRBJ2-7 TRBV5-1 TGCGCCAGCACCGCGACAGGAACCGGGTACGAGCAGTACTTC CASTATGTGYEQYF
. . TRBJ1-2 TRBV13 TGTGCCAGCAGAAAACCCCAGGGGAACTATGGCTACACCTTC CASRKPQGNYGYTF
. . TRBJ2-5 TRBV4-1 TGCGCCAGCAGCTCGGCGTTGACGAAACTTCACGGGGAGACCCAGTACTTC CASSSALTKLHGETQYF
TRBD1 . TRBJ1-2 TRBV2 TGTGCCAGCAGTGAGGACAGGGGGTACTATGGCTACACCTTC CASSEDRGYYGYTF
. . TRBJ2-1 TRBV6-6 TGTGCCAGCAGTCAACTAGCAAGCTTCGTAGATGAGCAGTTCTTC CASSQLASFVDEQFF
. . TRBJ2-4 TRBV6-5 TGTGCCAGCAGTCGGAGCGGCAACATTCAGTACTTC CASSRSGNIQYF
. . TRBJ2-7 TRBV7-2 TGTGCCAGCAGCTTAGGTGCAGGGAACTCCTACGAGCAGTACTTC CASSLGAGNSYEQYF
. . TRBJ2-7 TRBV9 TGTGCCAGCAGCGTAGAGGGCGCGACCTGGAGGGAGCAGTACTTC CASSVEGATWREQYF